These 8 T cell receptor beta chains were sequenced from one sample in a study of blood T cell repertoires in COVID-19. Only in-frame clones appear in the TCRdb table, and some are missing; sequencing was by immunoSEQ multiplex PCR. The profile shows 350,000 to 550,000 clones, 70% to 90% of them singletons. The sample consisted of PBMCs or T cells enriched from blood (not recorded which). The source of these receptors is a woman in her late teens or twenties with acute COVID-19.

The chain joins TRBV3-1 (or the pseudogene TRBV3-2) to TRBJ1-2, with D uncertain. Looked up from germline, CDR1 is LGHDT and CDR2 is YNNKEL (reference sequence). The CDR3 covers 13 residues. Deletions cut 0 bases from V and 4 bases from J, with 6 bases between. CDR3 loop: CASSQEAFYGYTF. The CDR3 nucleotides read TGTGCCAGCAGCCAAGAGGCTTTCTATGGCTACACCTTC.

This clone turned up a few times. The CDR3 bases are TGTGCCAGCAGCCAAAATGCAGGAGGGGATTCACCCCTCCACTTT. Its translation is CASSQNAGGDSPLHF. V gene TRBV3-1 (or the pseudogene TRBV3-2) combines with J gene TRBJ1-6; TRBD1 might be the D (5 bases). The V end lost 2 bases, the J end lost 8 bases, and 13 bases lay between the germline ends. This CDR3 is 15 amino acids long. From germline, CDR1 is LGHDT and CDR2 YNNKEL (reference sequence).

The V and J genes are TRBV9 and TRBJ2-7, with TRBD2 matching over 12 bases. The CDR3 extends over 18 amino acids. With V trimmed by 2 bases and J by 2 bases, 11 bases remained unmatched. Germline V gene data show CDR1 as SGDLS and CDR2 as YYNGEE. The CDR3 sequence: CASSVSRTSGINAYEQYF. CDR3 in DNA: TGTGCCAGCAGCGTTTCGAGGACTAGCGGGATTAACGCCTACGAGCAGTACTTC.

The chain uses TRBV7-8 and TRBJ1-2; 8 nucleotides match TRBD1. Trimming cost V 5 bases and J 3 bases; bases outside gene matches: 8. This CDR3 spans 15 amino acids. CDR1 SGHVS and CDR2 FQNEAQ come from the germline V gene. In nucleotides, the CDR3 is TGTGCCAGCAGCGCCTCAGGGGGCACCTACTATGGCTACACCTTC. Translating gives CASSASGGTYYGYTF.

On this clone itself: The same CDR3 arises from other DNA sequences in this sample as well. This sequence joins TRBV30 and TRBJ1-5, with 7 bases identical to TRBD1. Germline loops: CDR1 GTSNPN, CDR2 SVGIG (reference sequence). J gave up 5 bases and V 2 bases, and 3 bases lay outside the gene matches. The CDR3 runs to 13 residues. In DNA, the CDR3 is TGTGCCTGGAGTTCAGGGGGTTATCAGCCCCAGCATTTT. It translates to CAWSSGGYQPQHF.

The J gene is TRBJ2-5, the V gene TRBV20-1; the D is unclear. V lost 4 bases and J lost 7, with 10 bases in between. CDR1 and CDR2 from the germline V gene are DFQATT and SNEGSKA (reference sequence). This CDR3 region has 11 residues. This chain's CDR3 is CSAIQQLTQYF. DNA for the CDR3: TGCAGTGCTATACAGCAACTGACCCAGTACTTC.

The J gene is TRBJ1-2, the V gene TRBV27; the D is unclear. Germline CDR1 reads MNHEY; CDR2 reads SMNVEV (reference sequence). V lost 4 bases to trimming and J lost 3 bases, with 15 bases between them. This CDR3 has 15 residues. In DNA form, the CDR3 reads TGTGCCAGCAGTTCGTTACACACAGTTCACTATGGCTACACCTTC. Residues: CASSSLHTVHYGYTF.

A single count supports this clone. CDR3 sequence: CASSSEGGSSYNEQFF. In DNA, the CDR3 is TGTGCCAGCAGCTCGGAGGGGGGGAGCTCCTACAATGAGCAGTTCTTC. V is TRBV5-4 and J is TRBJ2-1, with a weak D call TRBD2 (7 bases). V shed 3 bases and J shed 0 bases, with 13 bases lying between them. There are 16 residues in the CDR3. Germline V gene data show CDR1 as SGHNT and CDR2 as YYREEE (reference sequence).